This T cell receptor beta chain is drawn from a study of blood T cells in healthy people across ages. General study findings and limits: Greater diversity and more naive CD4+ cells were seen in long-lived donors than in aged donors.

The CDR3 is 14 amino acids. Germline V lookup: CDR1 LGHNA, CDR2 YNFKEQ. About this clonotype: Its matching antigen is unknown.

Through a sample-barcoded 5' primer and a J-beta primer mix, a second PCR was run for roughly 6 to 11 cycles. From the 5' RACE reads, TCRdb called clonotypes with MiXCR, one entry per CDR3 protein. The data contain over 300,000 distinct CDR3 sequences, approximately 51% of them singletons. The source is a man aged 60 to 69 in good health. The sample was blood. This chain joins TRBV4-2 and TRBJ2-7; D uncertain. The assigned J gene may be wrong: the sequence end matches TRBJ2-5 better. The CDR3 nucleotides are TGTGCCAGCAGCCAAGACCCTACGGGAGAGACCCAGTACTTC. Its translation is CASSQDPTGETQYF.